These 16 T cell receptor beta chains came from one sample sequenced in a study of T cell changes during pregnancy in multiple sclerosis. The assay was immunoSEQ multiplex PCR, and TCRdb's table has in-frame clones only and misses some. This table has around 100,000 clones, around 93% appearing once. The sample here was peripheral blood, taken before pregnancy. These receptors were taken from a female donor with multiple sclerosis, enrolled in a pregnancy study.

The chain carries TRBV9 and TRBJ2-7; 7 nucleotides match TRBD2. This CDR3 spans 16 amino acids. V dropped 4 bases and J dropped 0; count of bases not matched to a gene: 10. Looked up from germline, CDR1 is SGDLS and CDR2 is YYNGEE. The CDR3 region is CASSPSGGTISYEQYF. CDR3 nucleotides: TGTGCCAGCAGCCCGTCGGGAGGAACCATCTCCTACGAGCAGTACTTC.

The chain is built from TRBV28 and TRBJ1-2; D is uncertain. This CDR3 has 15 amino acids. Trimming pared 4 bases from V and 4 bases from J, leaving 16 bases between. CDR1 MDHEN and CDR2 SYDVKM come from the germline V gene. In DNA, the CDR3 is TGTGCCAGCAGTTCCATTCTGGGTTCTAGCTATGGCTACACCTTC. Translated: CASSSILGSSYGYTF.

V is TRBV5-6 and J is TRBJ2-7; weak D call: TRBD1 (6 bases). This CDR3 contains 15 residues. Germline CDR1 is SGHDT and CDR2 is YYEEEE. V was shortened by 0 bases and J by 0 bases, with 10 bases between the two germline ends. The CDR3 region has the DNA TGTGCCAGCAGCTTGGCCGGACAGAACTCCTACGAGCAGTACTTC. Protein sequence: CASSLAGQNSYEQYF.

This chain links TRBV18 with TRBJ2-2; D is uncertain. Trimming shortened V by 1 base and J by 6 bases, and 3 bases separated the two germline ends. CDR1 is KGHSH, CDR2 LQKENI, per germline. The CDR3 has 12 residues. The CDR3 sequence: CASSPRPGELFF. CDR3 nucleotides: TGTGCCAGCTCACCACGGCCCGGGGAGCTGTTTTTT.

The rearrangement uses TRBV7-3 and TRBJ2-1, with 12 nucleotides matching TRBD2. Germline lookup yields CDR1 SGHTA and CDR2 FQGTGA. The CDR3 has 15 residues. Trimming removed 8 bases from V and 4 bases from J; junction bases left unmatched: 6. CDR3 residues: CASRRTSGAYNEQFF. As DNA, the CDR3 is TGTGCCAGCCGGAGGACTAGCGGGGCATACAATGAGCAGTTCTTC.

The rearrangement uses TRBV7-2 and TRBJ1-2; 8 bases match TRBD1. J was trimmed by 4 bases and V by 5 bases; bases with no gene match: 12. This CDR3 comprises 16 residues. Germline CDR1 and CDR2: SGHTA and FQGNSA. The CDR3 DNA sequence: TGTGCCAGCAGCCCGGACAGGGCACAACAATTCTATGGCTACACCTTC. Its protein is CASSPDRAQQFYGYTF.

The chain employs TRBV27 and TRBJ2-7, with 9 bases fitting TRBD1. Germline CDR1 MNHEY, CDR2 SMNVEV (reference sequence). CDR3 length: 13 residues. The trim removed 5 bases at V and 3 bases at J, leaving 2 bases unmatched. The CDR3 nucleotides read TGTGCCAGCAGTCAGGACAGGGGCTACGAGCAGTACTTC. Its translation: CASSQDRGYEQYF.

This clone was found once. V is TRBV4-1 and J is TRBJ2-3, with 11 nucleotides matching TRBD2. J gave up 5 bases and V 0 bases, and 10 bases lay outside the gene matches. Germline lookup yields CDR1 MGHRA and CDR2 YSYEKL. The CDR3 spans 18 residues. The CDR3, as DNA: TGCGCCAGCAGCCAAGATCGGGTAGCGGGAGGGCCAGGAGATACGCAGTATTTT. Residues: CASSQDRVAGGPGDTQYF.

The chain employs TRBV19 and TRBJ2-5, with a tentative D call TRBD2 (5 bases). CDR1 LNHDA and CDR2 SQIVND come from the germline V gene (reference sequence). This CDR3 contains 13 residues. V was pared by 7 bases and J by 2 bases, with 11 bases between. CDR3 sequence reads: CASKNGNQETQYF. Here the CDR3 DNA reads TGTGCCAGTAAGAACGGGAATCAAGAGACCCAGTACTTC.

The chain links TRBV4-1 to TRBJ2-7, with 9 nucleotides matching TRBD1. With V trimmed by 4 bases and J by 2 bases, 3 bases remained unmatched. This CDR3 contains 14 residues. CDR1 is MGHRA and CDR2 is YSYEKL in the germline V gene. The CDR3 sequence is CASSLGQGTYEQYF. The CDR3 DNA sequence: TGCGCCAGCAGCCTGGGACAGGGAACCTACGAGCAGTACTTC.

V and J are TRBV7-8 and TRBJ2-2; 10 bases align to TRBD2. V was clipped by 5 bases and J by 5 bases; unmatched bases: 5. CDR1 and CDR2 (germline): SGHVS, FQNEAQ. This CDR3 region has 15 residues. The DNA of the CDR3 is TGTGCCAGCAGCGAAATAGCGGGAGGTACCGGGGAGCTGTTTTTT. Residues: CASSEIAGGTGELFF.

The chain couples TRBV4-1 to TRBJ2-2; D unresolved. The V gene lost 1 base and the J gene lost 5 bases, with 11 bases spanning the gap. CDR1 is MGHRA and CDR2 is YSYEKL in the germline V gene. The CDR3 has 15 amino acids. The CDR3 here is CASSQASILTGELFF. In nucleotides, the CDR3 is TGCGCCAGCAGCCAAGCCTCTATTTTGACCGGGGAGCTGTTTTTT.

V is TRBV11-2 and J is TRBJ2-7; 14 nucleotides align to TRBD2. Germline V lookup: CDR1 SGHAT, CDR2 FQNNGV. The V gene end was trimmed by 1 base and the J gene end by 6 bases; junction bases not matched to a gene: 5. CDR3 length: 16 amino acids. For the CDR3, the DNA is TGTGCCAGCAGCTTAGGCTCGGGACTAGCGGGAGCCGAGCAGTACTTC. Translation gives CASSLGSGLAGAEQYF.

The chain combines TRBV7-7 with TRBJ2-7; 10 bases fit TRBD2. The V gene end was trimmed by 2 bases and the J gene end by 5 bases; junction bases not matched to a gene: 12. The CDR3 is made up of 17 amino acids. The germline CDR1 and CDR2 sequences are SSHAT and FNYEAQ (reference sequence). CDR3: CASSLTLASGRKNEQYF. CDR3 sequence (DNA): TGTGCCAGCAGCTTAACCCTAGCTAGCGGGAGAAAGAACGAGCAGTACTTC.

This chain joins TRBV4-2 and TRBJ1-3, with D perhaps matching TRBD1 (5 bases). The CDR3 runs 17 residues. The V and J ends lost 0 bases and 1 base respectively, with 13 bases between them. Germline CDR1 reads LGHNA; CDR2 reads YNFKEQ. The CDR3 protein is CASSQDLSSGSGNTIYF. Written as DNA, the CDR3 is TGTGCCAGCAGCCAAGATTTATCTTCAGGGTCTGGAAACACCATATATTTT.

V usage is TRBV9 and J usage is TRBJ1-5; TRBD1 matches 8 bases. Germline V gene sequence: CDR1 SGDLS, CDR2 YYNGEE. V trimming: 3 bases; J trimming: 6 bases; junction bases outside the gene matches: 8. This CDR3 contains 15 residues. The CDR3 DNA sequence: TGTGCCAGCAGCGGATCAGGGGGCGGAGGTCAGCCCCAGCATTTT. It codes for CASSGSGGGGQPQHF.